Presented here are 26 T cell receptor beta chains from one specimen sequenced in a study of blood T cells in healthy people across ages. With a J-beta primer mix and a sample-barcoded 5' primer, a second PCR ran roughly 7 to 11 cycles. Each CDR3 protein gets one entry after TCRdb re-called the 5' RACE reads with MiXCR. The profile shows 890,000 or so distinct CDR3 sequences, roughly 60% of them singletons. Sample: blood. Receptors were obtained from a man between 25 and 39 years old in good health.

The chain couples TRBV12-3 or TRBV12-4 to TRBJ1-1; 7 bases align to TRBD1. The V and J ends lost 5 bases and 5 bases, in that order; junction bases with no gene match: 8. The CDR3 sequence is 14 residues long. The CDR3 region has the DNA TGTGCCAGCAGTCCGTCGACAGGGCGGACTGAAGCTTTCTTT. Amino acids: CASSPSTGRTEAFF.

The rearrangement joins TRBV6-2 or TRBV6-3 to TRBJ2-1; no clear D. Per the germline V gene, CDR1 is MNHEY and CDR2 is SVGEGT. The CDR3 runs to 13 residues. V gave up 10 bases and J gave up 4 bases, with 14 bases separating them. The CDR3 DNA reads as TGTGCCACAGACTCAACATCGTACAATGAGCAGTTCTTC. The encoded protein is CATDSTSYNEQFF.

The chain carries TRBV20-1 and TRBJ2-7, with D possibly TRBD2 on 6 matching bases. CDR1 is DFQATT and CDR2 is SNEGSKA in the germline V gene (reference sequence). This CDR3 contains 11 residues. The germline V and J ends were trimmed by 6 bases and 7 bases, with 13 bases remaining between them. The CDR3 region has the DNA TGCAGTGCCTCGTTTAGCGGTGAGCAGTACTTC. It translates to CSASFSGEQYF.

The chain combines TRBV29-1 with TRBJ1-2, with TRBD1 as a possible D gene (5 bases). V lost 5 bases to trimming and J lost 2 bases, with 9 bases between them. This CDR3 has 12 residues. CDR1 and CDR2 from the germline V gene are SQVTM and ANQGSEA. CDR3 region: CSVNDRNYGYTF. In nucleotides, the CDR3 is TGCAGCGTTAACGACAGAAACTATGGCTACACCTTC.

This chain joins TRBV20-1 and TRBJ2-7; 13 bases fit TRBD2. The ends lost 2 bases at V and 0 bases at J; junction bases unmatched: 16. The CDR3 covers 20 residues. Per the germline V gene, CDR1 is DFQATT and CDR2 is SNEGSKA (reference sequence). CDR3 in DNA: TGCAGTGCTAGACCCTACCGGACTAGCGGGGGTAACCGAAGCTCCTACGAGCAGTACTTC. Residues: CSARPYRTSGGNRSSYEQYF.

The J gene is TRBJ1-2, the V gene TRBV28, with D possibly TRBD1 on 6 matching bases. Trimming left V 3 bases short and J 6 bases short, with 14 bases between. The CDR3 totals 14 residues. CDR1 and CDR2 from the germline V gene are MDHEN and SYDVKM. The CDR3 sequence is CASSLGYREHGYTF. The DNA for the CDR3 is TGTGCCAGCAGTTTGGGGTACAGGGAACATGGCTACACCTTC.

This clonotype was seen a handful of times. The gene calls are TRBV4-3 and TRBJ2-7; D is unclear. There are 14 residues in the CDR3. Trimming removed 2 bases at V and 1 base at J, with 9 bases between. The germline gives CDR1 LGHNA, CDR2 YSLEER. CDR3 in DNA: TGCGCCAGCAGCCAATTGGGCAATTCCTACGAGCAGTACTTC. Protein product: CASSQLGNSYEQYF.

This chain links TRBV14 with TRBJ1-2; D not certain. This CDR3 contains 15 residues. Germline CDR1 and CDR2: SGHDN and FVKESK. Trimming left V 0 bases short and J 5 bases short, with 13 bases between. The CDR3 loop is CASSQDLITGYGYTF. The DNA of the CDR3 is TGTGCCAGCAGCCAAGATCTTATTACGGGGTATGGCTACACCTTC.

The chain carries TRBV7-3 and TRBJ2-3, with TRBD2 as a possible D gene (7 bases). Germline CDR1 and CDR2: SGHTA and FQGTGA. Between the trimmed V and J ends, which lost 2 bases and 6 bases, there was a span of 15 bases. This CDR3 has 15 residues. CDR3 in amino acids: CASSLLVGGRDTQYF. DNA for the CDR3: TGTGCCAGCAGCTTATTAGTGGGGGGGCGGGATACGCAGTATTTT.

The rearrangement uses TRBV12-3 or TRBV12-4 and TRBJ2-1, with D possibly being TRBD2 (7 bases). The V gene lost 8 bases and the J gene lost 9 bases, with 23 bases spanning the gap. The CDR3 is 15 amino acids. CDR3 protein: CASSGEAGTRGEQFF. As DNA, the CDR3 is TGTGCCAGCTCCGGGGAAGCGGGGACACGGGGTGAGCAGTTCTTC.

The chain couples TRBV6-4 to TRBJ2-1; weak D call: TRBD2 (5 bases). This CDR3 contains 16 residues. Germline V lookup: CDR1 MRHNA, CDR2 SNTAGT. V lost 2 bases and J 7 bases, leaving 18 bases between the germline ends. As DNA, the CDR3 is TGTGCCAGCAGTGACGTCGGGATGGTAGCGTGGAATGAGCAGTTCTTC. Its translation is CASSDVGMVAWNEQFF.

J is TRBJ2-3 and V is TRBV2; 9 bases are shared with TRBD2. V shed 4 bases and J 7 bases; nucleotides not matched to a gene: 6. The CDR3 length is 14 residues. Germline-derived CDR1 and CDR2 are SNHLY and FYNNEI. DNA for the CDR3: TGTGCCAGCAGTGTGGAGGGACTAGCCTATACGCAGTATTTT. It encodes CASSVEGLAYTQYF.

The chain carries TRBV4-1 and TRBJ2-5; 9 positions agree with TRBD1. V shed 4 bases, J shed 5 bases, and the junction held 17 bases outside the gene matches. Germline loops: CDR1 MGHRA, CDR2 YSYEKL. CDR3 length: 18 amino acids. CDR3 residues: CASSLITQGASAGETQYF. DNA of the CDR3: TGCGCCAGCAGCCTTATAACACAGGGGGCGAGTGCAGGGGAGACCCAGTACTTC.

The CDR3: CASSQDRVSEKLFF. The CDR3 bases are TGTGCCAGCAGTCAAGACAGGGTGTCTGAAAAACTGTTTTTT. V and J are TRBV5-4 and TRBJ1-4, with 7 bases matching TRBD1. This CDR3 region has 14 residues. The ends lost 5 bases at V and 7 bases at J; junction bases unmatched: 8. Per germline, CDR1 SGHNT and CDR2 YYREEE (reference sequence).

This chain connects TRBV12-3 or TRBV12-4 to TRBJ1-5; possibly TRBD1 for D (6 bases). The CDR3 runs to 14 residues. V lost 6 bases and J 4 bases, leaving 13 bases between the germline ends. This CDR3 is CASSTVGGNQPQHF. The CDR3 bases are TGTGCCAGCAGCACAGTAGGGGGGAATCAGCCCCAGCATTTT.

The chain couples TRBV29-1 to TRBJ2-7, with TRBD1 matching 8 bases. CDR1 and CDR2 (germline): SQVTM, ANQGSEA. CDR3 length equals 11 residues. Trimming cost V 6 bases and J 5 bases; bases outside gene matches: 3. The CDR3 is CSVRTGNEQYF. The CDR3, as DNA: TGCAGCGTCCGGACAGGGAACGAGCAGTACTTC.

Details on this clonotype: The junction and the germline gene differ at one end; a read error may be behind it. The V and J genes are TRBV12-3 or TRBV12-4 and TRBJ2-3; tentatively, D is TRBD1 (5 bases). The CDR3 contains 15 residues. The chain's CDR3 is CAISESEGEADTQYF. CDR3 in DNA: TGTGCCATCAGTGAGTCTGAAGGGGAAGCAGATACGCAGTATTTT.

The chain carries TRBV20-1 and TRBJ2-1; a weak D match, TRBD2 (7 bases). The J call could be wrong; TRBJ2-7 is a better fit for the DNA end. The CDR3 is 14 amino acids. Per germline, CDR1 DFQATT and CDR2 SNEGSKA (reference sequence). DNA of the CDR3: TGCAGTGCTAGGGGGGGGGCCACCTACAATGAGCAGTACTTC. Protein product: CSARGGATYNEQYF.

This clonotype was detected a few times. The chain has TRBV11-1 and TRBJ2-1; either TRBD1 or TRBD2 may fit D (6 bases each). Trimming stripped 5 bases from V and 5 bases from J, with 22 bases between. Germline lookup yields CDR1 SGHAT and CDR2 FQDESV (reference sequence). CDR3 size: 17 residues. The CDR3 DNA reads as TGTGCCAGCAGCCGCCAGGAAGGGGGGCGAATAAACAATGAGCAGTTCTTC. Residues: CASSRQEGGRINNEQFF.

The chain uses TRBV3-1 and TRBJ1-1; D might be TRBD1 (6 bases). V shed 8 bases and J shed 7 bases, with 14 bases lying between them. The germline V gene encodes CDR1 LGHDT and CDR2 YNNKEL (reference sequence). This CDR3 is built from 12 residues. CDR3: CASGGGFYEAFF. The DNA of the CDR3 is TGTGCCAGCGGTGGGGGCTTTTATGAAGCTTTCTTT. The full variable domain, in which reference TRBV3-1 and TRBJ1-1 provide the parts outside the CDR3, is DTAVSQTPKYLVTQMGNDKSIKCEQNLGHDTMYWYKQDSKKFLKIMFSYNNKELIINETVPNRFSPKSPDKAHLNLHINSLELGDSAVYFCASGGGFYEAFFGQGTRLTVV.

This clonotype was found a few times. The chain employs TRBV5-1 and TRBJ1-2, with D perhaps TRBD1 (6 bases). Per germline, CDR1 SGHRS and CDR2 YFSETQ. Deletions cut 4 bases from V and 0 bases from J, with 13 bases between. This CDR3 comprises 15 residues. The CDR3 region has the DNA TGCGCCAGCAGCGAAACAGGGCTAGCTAACTATGGCTACACCTTC. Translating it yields CASSETGLANYGYTF.

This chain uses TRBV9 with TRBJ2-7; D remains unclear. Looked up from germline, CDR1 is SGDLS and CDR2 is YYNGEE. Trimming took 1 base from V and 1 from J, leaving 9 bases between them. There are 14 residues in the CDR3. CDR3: CASSVLGGSYEQYF. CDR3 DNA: TGTGCCAGCAGCGTACTCGGCGGTTCCTACGAGCAGTACTTC.

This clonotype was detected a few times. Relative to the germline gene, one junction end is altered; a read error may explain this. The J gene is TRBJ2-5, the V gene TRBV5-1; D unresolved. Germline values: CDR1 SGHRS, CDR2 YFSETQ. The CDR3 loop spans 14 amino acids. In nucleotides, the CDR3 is TGTGCCAGCAGCTTAGTCGGGCGCCAAGAGACCCAGTACTTC. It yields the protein CASSLVGRQETQYF. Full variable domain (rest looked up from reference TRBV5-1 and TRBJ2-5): KAGVTQTPRYLIKTRGQQVTLSCSPISGHRSVSWYQQTPGQGLQFLFEYFSETQRNKGNFPGRFSGRQFSNSRSEMNVSTLELGDSALYLCASSLVGRQETQYFGPGTRLLVL.

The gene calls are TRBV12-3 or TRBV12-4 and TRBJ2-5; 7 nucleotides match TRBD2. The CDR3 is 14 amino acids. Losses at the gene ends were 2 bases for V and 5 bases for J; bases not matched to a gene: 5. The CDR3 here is CASSLLGGWETQYF. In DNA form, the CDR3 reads TGTGCCAGCAGTTTACTGGGGGGGTGGGAGACCCAGTACTTC.

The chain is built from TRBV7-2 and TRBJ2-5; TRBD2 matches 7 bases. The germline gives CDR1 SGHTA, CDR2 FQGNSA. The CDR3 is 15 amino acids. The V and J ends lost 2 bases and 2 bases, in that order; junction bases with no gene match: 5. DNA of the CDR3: TGTGCCAGCAGCTTAAAGCGGGGTCAACAAGAGACCCAGTACTTC. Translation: CASSLKRGQQETQYF.

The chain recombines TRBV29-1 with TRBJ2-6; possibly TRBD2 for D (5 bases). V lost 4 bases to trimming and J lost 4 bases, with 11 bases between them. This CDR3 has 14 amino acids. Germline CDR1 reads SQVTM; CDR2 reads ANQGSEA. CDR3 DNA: TGCAGCGTTGCGCGGGTATCAGGGGCCAACGTCCTGACTTTC. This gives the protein CSVARVSGANVLTF.